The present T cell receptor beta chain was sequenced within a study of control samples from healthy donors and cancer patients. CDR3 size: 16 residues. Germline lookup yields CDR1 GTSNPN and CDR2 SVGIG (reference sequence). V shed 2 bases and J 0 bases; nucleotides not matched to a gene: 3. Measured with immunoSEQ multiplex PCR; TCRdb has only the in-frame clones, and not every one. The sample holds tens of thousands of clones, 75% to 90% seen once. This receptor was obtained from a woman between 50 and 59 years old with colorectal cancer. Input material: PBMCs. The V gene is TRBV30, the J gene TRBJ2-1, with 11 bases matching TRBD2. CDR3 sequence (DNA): TGTGCCTGGAGTCCCCTAGCGGGGGGCTCCTACAATGAGCAGTTCTTC. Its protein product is CAWSPLAGGSYNEQFF.